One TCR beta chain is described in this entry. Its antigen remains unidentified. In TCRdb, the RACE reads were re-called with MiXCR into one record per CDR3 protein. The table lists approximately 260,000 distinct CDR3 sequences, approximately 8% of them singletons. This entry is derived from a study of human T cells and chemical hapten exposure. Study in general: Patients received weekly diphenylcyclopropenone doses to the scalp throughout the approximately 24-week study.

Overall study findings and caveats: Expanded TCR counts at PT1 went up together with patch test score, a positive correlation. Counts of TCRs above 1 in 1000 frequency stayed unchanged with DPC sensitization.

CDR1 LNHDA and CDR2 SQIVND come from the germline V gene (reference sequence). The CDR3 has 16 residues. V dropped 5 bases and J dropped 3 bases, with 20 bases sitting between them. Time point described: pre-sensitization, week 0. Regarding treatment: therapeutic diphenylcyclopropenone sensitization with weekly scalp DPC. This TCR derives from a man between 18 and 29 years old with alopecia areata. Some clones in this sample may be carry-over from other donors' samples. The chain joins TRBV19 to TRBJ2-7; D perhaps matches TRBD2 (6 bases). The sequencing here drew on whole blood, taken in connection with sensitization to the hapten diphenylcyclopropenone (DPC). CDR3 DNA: TGTGCCAGTAGTCCCTTGCGCGGGGCTCCGTACTACGAGCAGTACTTC. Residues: CASSPLRGAPYYEQYF.